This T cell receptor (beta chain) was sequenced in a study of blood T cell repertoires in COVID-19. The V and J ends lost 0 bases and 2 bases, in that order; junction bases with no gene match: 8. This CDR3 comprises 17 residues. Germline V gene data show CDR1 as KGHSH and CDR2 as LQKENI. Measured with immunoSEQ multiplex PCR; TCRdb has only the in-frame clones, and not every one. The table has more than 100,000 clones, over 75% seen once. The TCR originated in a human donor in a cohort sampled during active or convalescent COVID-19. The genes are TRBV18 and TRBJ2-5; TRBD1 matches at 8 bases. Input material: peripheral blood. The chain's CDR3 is CASSPPRTGIRQETQYF. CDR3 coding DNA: TGTGCCAGCTCACCACCGAGGACAGGGATTCGGCAAGAGACCCAGTACTTC.